This TCR beta chain was recorded in a study of monozygotic twins with inflammatory bowel disease. CDR1 and CDR2 (germline): SGHTA, FQGNSA. The CDR3 has 14 residues. TCRdb re-called the 5' RACE reads and gives one entry per CDR3 protein, without DNA. The sample features around 200,000 distinct CDR3 sequences, with approximately 1.5% in its top ten. This chain uses TRBV7-2 with TRBJ1-5; TCRdb proposes TRBD1, but this gene call is untestable without DNA. This clonotype was obtained from a human donor with ulcerative colitis or Crohn's disease, or a healthy co-twin of an affected twin (not recorded which). The sample comprised blood. CDR3: CASSSQQAGQPQHF.